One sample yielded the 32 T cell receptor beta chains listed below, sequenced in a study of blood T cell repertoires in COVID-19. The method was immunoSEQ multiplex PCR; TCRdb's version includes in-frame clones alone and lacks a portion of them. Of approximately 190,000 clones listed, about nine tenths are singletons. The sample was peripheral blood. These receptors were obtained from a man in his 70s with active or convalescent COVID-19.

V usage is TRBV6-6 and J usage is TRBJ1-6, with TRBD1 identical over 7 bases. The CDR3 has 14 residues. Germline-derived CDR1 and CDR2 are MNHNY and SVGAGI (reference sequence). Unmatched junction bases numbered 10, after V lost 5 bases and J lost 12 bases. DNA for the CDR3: TGTGCCAGCAGTCCAGGGGGATACCGGGTACCCCTCCACTTT. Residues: CASSPGGYRVPLHF.

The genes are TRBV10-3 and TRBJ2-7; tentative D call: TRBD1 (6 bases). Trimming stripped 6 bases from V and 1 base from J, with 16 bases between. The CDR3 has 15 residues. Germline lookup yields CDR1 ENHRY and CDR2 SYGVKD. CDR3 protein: CAIRKQGVGSYEQYF. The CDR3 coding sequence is TGTGCCATCAGAAAACAGGGAGTGGGTTCCTACGAGCAGTACTTC.

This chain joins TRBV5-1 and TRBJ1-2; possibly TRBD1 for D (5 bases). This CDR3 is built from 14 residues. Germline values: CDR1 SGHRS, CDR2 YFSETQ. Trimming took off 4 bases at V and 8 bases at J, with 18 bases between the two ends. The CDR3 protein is CASSEPGLTEGYTF. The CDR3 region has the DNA TGCGCCAGCAGCGAACCGGGACTGACCGAGGGCTACACCTTC.

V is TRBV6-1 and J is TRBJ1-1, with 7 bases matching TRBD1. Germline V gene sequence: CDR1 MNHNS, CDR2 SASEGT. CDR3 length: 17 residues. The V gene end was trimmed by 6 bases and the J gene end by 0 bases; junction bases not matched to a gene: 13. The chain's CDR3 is CASREQGRGDMNTEAFF. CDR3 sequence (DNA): TGTGCCAGCAGAGAACAGGGGAGGGGGGACATGAACACTGAAGCTTTCTTT.

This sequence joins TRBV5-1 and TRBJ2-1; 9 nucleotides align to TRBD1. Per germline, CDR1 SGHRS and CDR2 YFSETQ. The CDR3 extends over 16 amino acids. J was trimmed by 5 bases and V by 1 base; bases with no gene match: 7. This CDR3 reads CASSLLRQGGNNEQFF. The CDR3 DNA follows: TGCGCCAGCAGCTTGCTCCGACAGGGGGGTAACAATGAGCAGTTCTTC. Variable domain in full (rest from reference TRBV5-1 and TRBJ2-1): KAGVTQTPRYLIKTRGQQVTLSCSPISGHRSVSWYQQTPGQGLQFLFEYFSETQRNKGNFPGRFSGRQFSNSRSEMNVSTLELGDSALYLCASSLLRQGGNNEQFFGPGTRLTVL.

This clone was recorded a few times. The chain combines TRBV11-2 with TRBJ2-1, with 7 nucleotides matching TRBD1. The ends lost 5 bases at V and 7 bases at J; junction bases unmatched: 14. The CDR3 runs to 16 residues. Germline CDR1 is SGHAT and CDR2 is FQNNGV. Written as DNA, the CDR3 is TGTGCCAGCAGCCCACTCCGACAGGGCATATTTAATGAGCAGTTCTTC. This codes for CASSPLRQGIFNEQFF.

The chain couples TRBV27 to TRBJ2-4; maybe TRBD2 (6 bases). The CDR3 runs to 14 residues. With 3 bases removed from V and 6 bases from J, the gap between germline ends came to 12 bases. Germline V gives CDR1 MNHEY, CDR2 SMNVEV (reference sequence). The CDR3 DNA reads TGTGCCAGCAGTTTCGGAGGGCCCAGAAACATTCAGTACTTC. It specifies CASSFGGPRNIQYF.

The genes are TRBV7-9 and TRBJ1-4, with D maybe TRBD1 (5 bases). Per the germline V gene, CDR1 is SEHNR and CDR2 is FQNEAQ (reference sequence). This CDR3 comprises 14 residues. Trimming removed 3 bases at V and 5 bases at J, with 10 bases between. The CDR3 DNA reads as TGTGCCAGCAGCTTTTTAGGGGCCAATGAAAAACTGTTTTTT. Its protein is CASSFLGANEKLFF.

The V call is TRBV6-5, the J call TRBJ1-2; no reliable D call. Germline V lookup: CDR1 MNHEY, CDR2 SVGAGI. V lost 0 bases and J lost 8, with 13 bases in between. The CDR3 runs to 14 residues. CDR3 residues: CASSYSEGTAGYTF. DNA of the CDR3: TGTGCCAGCAGTTACTCGGAGGGAACGGCGGGCTACACCTTC.

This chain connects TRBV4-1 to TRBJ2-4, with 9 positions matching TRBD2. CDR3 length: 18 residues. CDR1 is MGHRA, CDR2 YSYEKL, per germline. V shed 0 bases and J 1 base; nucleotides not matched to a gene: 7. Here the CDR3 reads CASSQDWAGGPAKNIQYF. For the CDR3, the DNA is TGCGCCAGCAGCCAAGATTGGGCGGGGGGGCCGGCCAAAAACATTCAGTACTTC.

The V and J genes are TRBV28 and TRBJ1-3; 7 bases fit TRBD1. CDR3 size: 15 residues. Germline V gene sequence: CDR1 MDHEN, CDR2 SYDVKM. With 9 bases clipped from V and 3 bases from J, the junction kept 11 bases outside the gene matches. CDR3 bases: TGTGCCAGTTCGGAGGACAGGATCCATGGAAACACCATATATTTT. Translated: CASSEDRIHGNTIYF.

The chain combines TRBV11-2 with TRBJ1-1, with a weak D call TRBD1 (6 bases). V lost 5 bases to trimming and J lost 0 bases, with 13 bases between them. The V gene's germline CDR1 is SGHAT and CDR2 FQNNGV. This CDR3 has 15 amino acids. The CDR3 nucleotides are TGTGCCAGCAGCCTGACACAGGGCTTGAACACTGAAGCTTTCTTT. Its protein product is CASSLTQGLNTEAFF.

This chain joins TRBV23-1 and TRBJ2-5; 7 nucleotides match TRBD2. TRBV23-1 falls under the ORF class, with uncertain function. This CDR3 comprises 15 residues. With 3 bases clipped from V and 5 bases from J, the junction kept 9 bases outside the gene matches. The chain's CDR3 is CASSHRGEAGETQYF. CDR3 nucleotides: TGCGCCAGCAGTCATCGGGGGGAGGCTGGGGAGACCCAGTACTTC.

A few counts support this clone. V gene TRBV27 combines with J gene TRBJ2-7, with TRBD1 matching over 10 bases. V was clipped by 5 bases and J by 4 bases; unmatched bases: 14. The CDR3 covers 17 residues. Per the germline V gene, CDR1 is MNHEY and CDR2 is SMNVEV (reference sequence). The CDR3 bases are TGTGCCAGCAGTATGGGACAGGGGATTGGTATGGGTTACGAGCAGTACTTC. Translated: CASSMGQGIGMGYEQYF.

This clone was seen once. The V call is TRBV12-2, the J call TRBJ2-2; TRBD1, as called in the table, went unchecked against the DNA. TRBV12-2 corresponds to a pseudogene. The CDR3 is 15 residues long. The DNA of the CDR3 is TGTGCAAGTCGAGTCGACAGCACGAACACCGGGGAGCTGTTTTTT. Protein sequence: CASRVDSTNTGELFF.

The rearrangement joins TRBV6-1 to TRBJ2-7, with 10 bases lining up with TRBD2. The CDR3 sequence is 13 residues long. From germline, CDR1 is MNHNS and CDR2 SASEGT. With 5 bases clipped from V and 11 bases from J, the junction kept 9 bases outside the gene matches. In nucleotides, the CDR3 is TGTGCCAGCAGTTTCGGGACTAGCGCTAGTGAGTACTTC. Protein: CASSFGTSASEYF.

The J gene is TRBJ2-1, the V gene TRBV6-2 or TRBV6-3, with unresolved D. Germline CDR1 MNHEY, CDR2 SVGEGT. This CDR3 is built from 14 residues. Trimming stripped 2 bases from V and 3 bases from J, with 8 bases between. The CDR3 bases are TGTGCCAGCAGTTACCGGTCACTCTACAATGAGCAGTTCTTC. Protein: CASSYRSLYNEQFF.

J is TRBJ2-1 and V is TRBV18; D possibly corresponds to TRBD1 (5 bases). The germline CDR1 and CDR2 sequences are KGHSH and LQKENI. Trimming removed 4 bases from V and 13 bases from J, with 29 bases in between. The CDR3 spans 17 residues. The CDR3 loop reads CASSRGNFNNGHQVQFF. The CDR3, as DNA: TGTGCCAGCTCACGTGGAAATTTCAATAACGGACACCAAGTACAGTTCTTC.

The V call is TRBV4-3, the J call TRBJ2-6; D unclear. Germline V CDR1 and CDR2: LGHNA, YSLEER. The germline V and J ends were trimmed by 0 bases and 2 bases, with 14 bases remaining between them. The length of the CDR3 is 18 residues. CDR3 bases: TGCGCCAGCAGCCAAGATTTGCAGTACCAAACTGGGGCCAACGTCCTGACTTTC. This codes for CASSQDLQYQTGANVLTF.

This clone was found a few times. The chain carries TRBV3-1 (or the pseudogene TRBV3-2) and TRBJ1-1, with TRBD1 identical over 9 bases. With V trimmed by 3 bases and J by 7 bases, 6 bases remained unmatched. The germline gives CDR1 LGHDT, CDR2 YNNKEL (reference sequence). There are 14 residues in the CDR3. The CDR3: CASSQGQGLGEAFF. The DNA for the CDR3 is TGTGCCAGCAGCCAGGGACAGGGCCTTGGTGAAGCTTTCTTT.

The CDR3, as DNA: TGTGCCAGCAGTACCGGGACGAACACCGGGGAGCTGTTTTTT. This codes for CASSTGTNTGELFF. This sequence joins TRBV6-5 and TRBJ2-2; possible D gene TRBD2, 5 bases. The CDR3 is 14 amino acids. Between the trimmed V and J ends, which lost 5 bases and 0 bases, there was a span of 7 bases. Germline V gene lookup returns CDR1 MNHEY and CDR2 SVGAGI.

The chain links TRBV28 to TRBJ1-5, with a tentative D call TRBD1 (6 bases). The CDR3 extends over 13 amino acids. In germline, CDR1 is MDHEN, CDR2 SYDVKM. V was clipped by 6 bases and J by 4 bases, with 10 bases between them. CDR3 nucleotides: TGTGCCAGCAGAGGACAGAAAAATCAGCCCCAGCATTTT. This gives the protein CASRGQKNQPQHF.

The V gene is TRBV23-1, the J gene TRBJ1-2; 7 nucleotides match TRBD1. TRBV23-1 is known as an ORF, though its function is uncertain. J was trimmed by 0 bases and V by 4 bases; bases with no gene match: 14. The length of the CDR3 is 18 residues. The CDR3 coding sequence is TGCGCCAGCAGTCTAGAAAACAGGGGCTGGCCTACTAACTATGGCTACACCTTC. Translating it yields CASSLENRGWPTNYGYTF.

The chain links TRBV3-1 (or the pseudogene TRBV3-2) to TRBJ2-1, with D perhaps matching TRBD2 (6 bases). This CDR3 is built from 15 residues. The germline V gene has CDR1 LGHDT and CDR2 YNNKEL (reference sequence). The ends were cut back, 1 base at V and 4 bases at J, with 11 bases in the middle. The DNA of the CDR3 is TGTGCCAGCAGCCAAGGAGCGGGCAATTACAATGAGCAGTTCTTC. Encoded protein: CASSQGAGNYNEQFF.

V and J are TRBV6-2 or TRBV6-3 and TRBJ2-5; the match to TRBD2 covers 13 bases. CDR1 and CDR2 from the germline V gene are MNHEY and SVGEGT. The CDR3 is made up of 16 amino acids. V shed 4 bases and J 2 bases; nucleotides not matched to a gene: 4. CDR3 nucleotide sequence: TGTGCCAGCAGTTTACCGGGACTAGCGGGACAAGAGACCCAGTACTTC. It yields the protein CASSLPGLAGQETQYF.

The CDR3 sequence: CASSLYMRDRVGDTQYF. CDR3 nucleotides: TGTGCCAGCAGCTTATATATGAGGGACAGGGTAGGGGATACGCAGTATTTT. The gene calls are TRBV7-6 and TRBJ2-3; 9 positions match TRBD1. The CDR3 consists of 17 residues. Germline V gene sequence: CDR1 SGHVS, CDR2 FNYEAQ. V gave up 2 bases and J gave up 6 bases; unmatched junction bases: 12.

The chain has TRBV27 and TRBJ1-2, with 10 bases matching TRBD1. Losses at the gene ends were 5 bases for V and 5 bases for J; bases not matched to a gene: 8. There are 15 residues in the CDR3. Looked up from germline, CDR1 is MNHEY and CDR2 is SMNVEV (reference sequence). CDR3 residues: CASSRKTGGYYGYTF. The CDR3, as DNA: TGTGCCAGCAGTCGGAAGACAGGGGGCTATTATGGCTACACCTTC.

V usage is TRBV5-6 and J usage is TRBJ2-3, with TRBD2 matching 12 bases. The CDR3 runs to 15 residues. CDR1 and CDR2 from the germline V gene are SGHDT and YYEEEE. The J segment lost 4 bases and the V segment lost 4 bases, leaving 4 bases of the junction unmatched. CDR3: CASSLLAGGPDTQYF. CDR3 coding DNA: TGTGCCAGCAGCCTCCTAGCGGGGGGGCCAGATACGCAGTATTTT.

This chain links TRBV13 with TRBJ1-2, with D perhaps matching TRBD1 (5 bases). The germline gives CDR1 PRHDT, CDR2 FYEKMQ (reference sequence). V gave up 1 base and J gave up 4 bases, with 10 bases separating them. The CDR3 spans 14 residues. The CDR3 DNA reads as TGTGCCAGCAGCTTAGCGGCAGGGATCTATGGCTACACCTTC. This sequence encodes CASSLAAGIYGYTF.

CDR3 amino acids: CASTKLQGDSNQPQHF. The CDR3 DNA is TGTGCCAGCACTAAACTACAGGGGGATAGCAATCAGCCCCAGCATTTT. The rearrangement joins TRBV6-6 to TRBJ1-5; TRBD1 matches 8 bases. The J segment lost 0 bases and the V segment lost 7 bases, leaving 8 bases of the junction unmatched. Germline V gives CDR1 MNHNY, CDR2 SVGAGI (reference sequence). The CDR3 loop spans 16 amino acids.

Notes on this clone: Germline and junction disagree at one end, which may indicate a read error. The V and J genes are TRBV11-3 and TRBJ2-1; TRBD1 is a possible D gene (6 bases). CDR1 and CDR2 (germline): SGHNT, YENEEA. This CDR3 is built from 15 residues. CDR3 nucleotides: TGTACCAGCAGCTTAGGGGCGCGAAGGGGGAATGAGCAGTTCTTC. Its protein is CTSSLGARRGNEQFF.

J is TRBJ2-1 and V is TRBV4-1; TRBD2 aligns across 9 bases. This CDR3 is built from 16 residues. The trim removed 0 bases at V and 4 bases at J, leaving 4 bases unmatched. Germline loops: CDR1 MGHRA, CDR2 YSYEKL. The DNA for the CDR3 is TGCGCCAGCAGCCAAGACGTAGCGGGGGTGTACAATGAGCAGTTCTTC. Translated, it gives CASSQDVAGVYNEQFF.